The entry that follows covers one T cell receptor beta chain sequence. Antigen specificity is unknown. This sample was taken from a study of OX40 agonist ivuxolimab in advanced cancers. Study-wide points: Some patients without response likewise showed low normalized clonal expansion. More expanded clones were seen, on average, in CD8+ T cells than in CD4+.

Autoimmune disease history or systemic immunosuppression was exclusionary. V gave up 0 bases and J gave up 2 bases; unmatched junction bases: 4. Germline V lookup: CDR1 GTSNPN, CDR2 SVGIG (reference sequence). The CDR3 loop spans 16 amino acids. Libraries were prepared by immunoSEQ multiplex PCR; TCRdb keeps only in-frame clonotypes and omits some of them. The table lists tens of thousands of clones, 60% to 85% of them singletons, with 7.5% to 10% in the top ten. The chain joins TRBV30 to TRBJ2-3; 11 positions match TRBD2. Sequencing used CD4+ or CD8+ T cells sorted from blood, obtained in a trial of the OX40 agonist ivuxolimab. The sequence was obtained from an adult with an advanced solid tumor such as melanoma, head and neck, liver or kidney cancer. CDR3 coding DNA: TGTGCCTGGAGTGTAGGGACTAGCGGAACCACAGATACGCAGTATTTT. Residues: CAWSVGTSGTTDTQYF.